Listed here are 30 T cell receptor beta chains from one sample, sequenced in a study of T-cell reconstitution after alpha-beta-depleted transplantation in children. Unique molecular identifiers featured in how the TCRbeta library was prepared. Each CDR3 protein gets one entry after TCRdb re-called the PCR reads with MiXCR. The repertoire holds about 230,000 distinct CDR3 sequences, with about 9.2% as singletons. This material consisted of PBMCs from the stem cell graft donor, taken from the stem cell graft. Every receptor here comes from a human donor who donated a stem cell graft to a child with acute lymphoblastic leukemia.

Only a few counts were recorded for this clonotype. The chain is built from TRBV20-1 and TRBJ2-7, with TRBD2 matching over 10 bases. The CDR3 has 13 residues. From germline, CDR1 is DFQATT and CDR2 SNEGSKA (reference sequence). The V gene end was trimmed by 6 bases and the J gene end by 5 bases; junction bases not matched to a gene: 7. The CDR3 spells CSAILAGVNEQYF. DNA of the CDR3: TGCAGTGCCATCCTAGCGGGGGTGAACGAGCAGTACTTC.

This clonotype was recorded at least ten times. The V and J genes are TRBV7-9 and TRBJ2-2; tentatively, D is TRBD1 (6 bases). The CDR3 has 15 residues. CDR1 is SEHNR, CDR2 FQNEAQ, per germline (reference sequence). V was shortened by 5 bases and J by 1 base, with 11 bases between the two germline ends. CDR3 protein: CASSIIQGNTGELFF. CDR3 nucleotide sequence: TGTGCCAGCAGCATAATACAGGGGAACACCGGGGAGCTGTTTTTT.

This clonotype has at least ten counts. The genes are TRBV6-5 and TRBJ2-7, with TRBD1 identical over 11 bases. Trimming at V came to 4 bases and at J to 5 bases, leaving 7 bases not matched to a gene. The CDR3 consists of 15 residues. Germline CDR1 and CDR2: MNHEY and SVGAGI. The CDR3 spells CASSLTGTGGNEQYF. In nucleotides, the CDR3 is TGTGCCAGCAGTTTAACCGGGACAGGGGGGAACGAGCAGTACTTC.

V usage is TRBV20-1 and J usage is TRBJ2-5, with TRBD1 matching 7 bases. The germline gives CDR1 DFQATT, CDR2 SNEGSKA (reference sequence). With V trimmed by 0 bases and J by 5 bases, 9 bases remained unmatched. The CDR3 is made up of 15 amino acids. As DNA, the CDR3 is TGCAGTGCTAGAGATGATCAGGGGGTGTGGGAGACCCAGTACTTC. Protein product: CSARDDQGVWETQYF.

V usage is TRBV4-1 and J usage is TRBJ1-4, with no clear D. Germline lookup yields CDR1 MGHRA and CDR2 YSYEKL. V was trimmed by 0 bases and J by 0 bases, leaving 17 bases between them. CDR3 length: 19 residues. This CDR3 reads CASSQEPTPTAATNEKLFF. The CDR3 nucleotides are TGCGCCAGCAGCCAAGAGCCGACACCTACCGCTGCAACTAATGAAAAACTGTTTTTT.

This clonotype showed up many times. The rearrangement uses TRBV9 and TRBJ1-2; 7 nucleotides match TRBD1. The CDR3 runs to 15 residues. The V segment lost 3 bases and the J segment 5 bases; nucleotides outside the gene matches: 10. Per the germline V gene, CDR1 is SGDLS and CDR2 is YYNGEE. For the CDR3, the DNA is TGTGCCAGCAGCGCCCGGACAGGCGCCTCTTATGGCTACACCTTC. Protein sequence: CASSARTGASYGYTF.

At least ten counts were recorded for this clonotype. CDR3 region: CSASTRVEGREQYF. DNA of the CDR3: TGCAGTGCTAGTACCCGGGTCGAGGGTCGGGAGCAGTACTTC. The chain couples TRBV20-1 to TRBJ2-7, with D possibly being TRBD2 (5 bases). The CDR3 extends over 14 amino acids. Trimming shortened V by 3 bases and J by 7 bases, and 19 bases separated the two germline ends. Germline values: CDR1 DFQATT, CDR2 SNEGSKA (reference sequence).

This clonotype was seen many times. J is TRBJ2-7 and V is TRBV7-8; D remains ambiguous. Trimming removed 5 bases from V and 0 bases from J, with 14 bases in between. The CDR3 has 15 residues. The germline V gene has CDR1 SGHVS and CDR2 FQNEAQ. The CDR3 nucleotides read TGTGCCAGCAGCCTTTCCGCGCGGAGCTCCTACGAGCAGTACTTC. Amino acids: CASSLSARSSYEQYF.

This clonotype was seen many times. At one end the junction does not follow the germline gene, possibly because of a read error. This chain joins TRBV20-1 and TRBJ2-2, with D possibly matching TRBD1 (7 bases). The CDR3 runs to 15 residues. Germline V gene data show CDR1 as DFQATT and CDR2 as SNEGSKA (reference sequence). CDR3 region: CSARDREWEAGELFF. The CDR3 DNA is TGCAGTGCTCGAGACAGGGAGTGGGAGGCCGGGGAGCTGTTTTTT.

This rearrangement joins TRBV30 to TRBJ2-7; D is unresolved. From germline, CDR1 is GTSNPN and CDR2 SVGIG (reference sequence). Trimming removed 2 bases at V and 0 bases at J, with 11 bases between. This CDR3 region has 14 residues. CDR3 loop: CAWSLSTPSYEQYF. DNA of the CDR3: TGTGCCTGGAGTTTATCCACCCCCTCCTACGAGCAGTACTTC.

There are a few counts of this clonotype. The CDR3 spells CASKMRGPGELFF. The CDR3 coding sequence is TGTGCCAGCAAGATGCGGGGGCCCGGGGAGCTGTTTTTT. This chain connects TRBV27 to TRBJ2-2; TRBD2 might be the D (7 bases). Germline loops: CDR1 MNHEY, CDR2 SMNVEV (reference sequence). Trimming cost V 7 bases and J 6 bases, with 12 bases left between them. The CDR3 contains 13 residues.

This clonotype showed up just a few times. The chain links TRBV2 to TRBJ2-6; D uncertain. The CDR3 spans 14 residues. Germline assignment: CDR1 SNHLY and CDR2 FYNNEI. Trimming shortened V by 8 bases and J by 2 bases, and 10 bases separated the two germline ends. Here the CDR3 DNA reads TGTGCCAGCTCAGACCGTCCTGGGGCCAACGTCCTGACTTTC. Encoded protein: CASSDRPGANVLTF.

The chain combines TRBV9 with TRBJ1-2, with D perhaps TRBD1 (6 bases). Per germline, CDR1 SGDLS and CDR2 YYNGEE. Trimming removed 9 bases from V and 1 base from J, with 10 bases in between. The CDR3 consists of 12 residues. The CDR3 nucleotides are TGTGCCACCTCAGGGGTTAACTATGGCTACACCTTC. This encodes CATSGVNYGYTF.

The chain is built from TRBV27 and TRBJ1-1; D is ambiguous. The CDR3 contains 15 residues. Germline CDR1 and CDR2: MNHEY and SMNVEV (reference sequence). V lost 1 base, J lost 3 bases, and 12 bases lay in between. Written as DNA, the CDR3 is TGTGCCAGCAGTTTATTAAGCAGGCGTTACACTGAAGCTTTCTTT. Its translation: CASSLLSRRYTEAFF.

The chain combines TRBV7-6 with TRBJ2-2; D is possibly TRBD2 (6 bases). CDR1 SGHVS and CDR2 FNYEAQ come from the germline V gene. The CDR3 totals 16 residues. The V end was cut by 5 bases, the J end by 0 bases, with 13 bases between. This CDR3 is CASSAVRRANTGELFF. DNA of the CDR3: TGTGCCAGCAGCGCCGTTCGGAGGGCGAACACCGGGGAGCTGTTTTTT.

The genes are TRBV11-2 and TRBJ2-7; TRBD1 is a possible D gene (6 bases). This CDR3 contains 15 residues. With 2 bases removed from V and 0 bases from J, the gap between germline ends came to 11 bases. Germline V gives CDR1 SGHAT, CDR2 FQNNGV. CDR3 loop: CASSLIWDNSYEQYF. The CDR3, as DNA: TGTGCCAGCAGCTTAATTTGGGACAACTCCTACGAGCAGTACTTC.

This clonotype was counted many times. The V and J genes are TRBV6-5 and TRBJ1-6, with D perhaps TRBD1 (5 bases). Looked up from germline, CDR1 is MNHEY and CDR2 is SVGAGI. Trimming stripped 6 bases from V and 11 bases from J, with 20 bases between. The CDR3 loop spans 15 amino acids. CDR3 sequence (DNA): TGTGCCAGCAGCGCGACCGGGACGGGAGAGACACCCCTCCACTTT. Translated, it gives CASSATGTGETPLHF.

This clonotype has just a few counts. The chain combines TRBV2 with TRBJ1-4; D possibly corresponds to TRBD1 (5 bases). Germline loops: CDR1 SNHLY, CDR2 FYNNEI. V shed 2 bases and J shed 7 bases, with 11 bases lying between them. This CDR3 is 14 amino acids long. The CDR3 protein is CASSEQGLTEKLFF. CDR3 DNA: TGTGCCAGCAGTGAACAGGGATTGACTGAAAAACTGTTTTTT.

The chain combines TRBV6-1 with TRBJ1-5; 8 bases map to TRBD1. The germline CDR1 and CDR2 sequences are MNHNS and SASEGT. CDR3 length: 16 amino acids. V trimming: 4 bases; J trimming: 0 bases; junction bases outside the gene matches: 5. The CDR3 spells CASSVGQGGSNQPQHF. CDR3 nucleotides: TGTGCCAGCAGTGTAGGACAGGGTGGTAGCAATCAGCCCCAGCATTTT.

The V gene is TRBV3-1, the J gene TRBJ2-5; D uncertain. CDR3 length: 13 residues. V lost 0 bases, J lost 5 bases, and 7 bases lay in between. The germline V gene has CDR1 LGHDT and CDR2 YNNKEL (reference sequence). The CDR3 reads CASSQEGSETQYF. The DNA for the CDR3 is TGTGCCAGCAGCCAAGAAGGGTCGGAGACCCAGTACTTC.

This clonotype was seen many times. V gene TRBV20-1 combines with J gene TRBJ1-6; D gene uncertain. Looked up from germline, CDR1 is DFQATT and CDR2 is SNEGSKA (reference sequence). This CDR3 contains 14 residues. The V end lost 0 bases, the J end lost 8 bases, and 11 bases lay between the germline ends. The CDR3 protein is CSARDYARDSPLHF. CDR3 DNA: TGCAGTGCTAGAGATTACGCGAGGGATTCACCCCTCCACTTT.

This clonotype was recorded many times. V usage is TRBV5-1 and J usage is TRBJ2-2; weak D call: TRBD1 (6 bases). The CDR3 runs to 16 residues. Trimming cost V 4 bases and J 0 bases, with 13 bases left between them. Germline CDR1 SGHRS, CDR2 YFSETQ. The CDR3 reads CASSPGQTANTGELFF. The CDR3 DNA is TGCGCCAGCAGCCCCGGACAGACCGCGAACACCGGGGAGCTGTTTTTT.

Ten or more counts support this clonotype. The CDR3 loop is CSAPGTSGYEQYF. The CDR3, as DNA: TGCAGTGCTCCCGGGACTAGCGGCTACGAGCAGTACTTC. V is TRBV20-1 and J is TRBJ2-7; TRBD2 matches 11 bases. The CDR3 is 13 amino acids. The V gene's germline CDR1 is DFQATT and CDR2 SNEGSKA (reference sequence). Trimming at V came to 5 bases and at J to 3 bases, leaving 3 bases not matched to a gene.

The table lists this clonotype with a few counts. The chain carries TRBV24-1 and TRBJ2-2; D possibly matches TRBD1 or TRBD2 (6 bases each). In germline, CDR1 is KGHDR, CDR2 SFDVKD. Trimming left V 1 base short and J 5 bases short, with 13 bases between. CDR3 size: 16 residues. The CDR3 sequence is CATSDFGPGATGELFF. CDR3 in DNA: TGTGCCACCAGTGATTTCGGGCCGGGGGCGACCGGGGAGCTGTTTTTT.

This clonotype was recorded at least ten times. This chain connects TRBV10-2 to TRBJ2-3, with TRBD2 as a possible D gene (6 bases). From germline, CDR1 is WSHSY and CDR2 SAAADI. CDR3 length: 13 amino acids. Trimming pared 7 bases from V and 1 base from J, leaving 9 bases between. The CDR3 spells CASNGEGTDTQYF. The CDR3 DNA follows: TGCGCCAGCAATGGGGAGGGCACAGATACGCAGTATTTT.

This clonotype was detected only a few times. The chain is built from TRBV5-1 and TRBJ2-1, with TRBD2 matching over 14 bases. The trim removed 4 bases at V and 4 bases at J, leaving 10 bases unmatched. Germline V gene data show CDR1 as SGHRS and CDR2 as YFSETQ. The CDR3 runs to 18 residues. The CDR3 sequence is CASSPEGLAGALYNEQFF. The CDR3 DNA follows: TGCGCCAGCAGCCCCGAGGGACTAGCGGGGGCCCTATACAATGAGCAGTTCTTC.

The rearrangement uses TRBV2 and TRBJ2-5; 11 nucleotides align to TRBD2. J lost 1 base, V lost 0 bases, and 4 bases had no gene match. The CDR3 runs 17 residues. CDR1 is SNHLY and CDR2 is FYNNEI in the germline V gene. The CDR3 coding sequence is TGTGCCAGCAGTGAAGCCCTAGCGGGGGGCGTCCAAGAGACCCAGTACTTC. Translated, it gives CASSEALAGGVQETQYF.

This clonotype has at least ten counts. The V gene is TRBV5-6, the J gene TRBJ2-7; D uncertain. Germline V lookup: CDR1 SGHDT, CDR2 YYEEEE. The CDR3 contains 11 residues. Trimming stripped 4 bases from V and 4 bases from J, with 6 bases between. Written as DNA, the CDR3 is TGTGCCAGCAGCCGATTTTACGAGCAGTACTTC. Translation gives CASSRFYEQYF.

This clonotype was counted many times. The rearrangement joins TRBV12-3 or TRBV12-4 to TRBJ1-1; 7 nucleotides match TRBD1. Trimming cost V 5 bases and J 1 base; bases outside gene matches: 4. This CDR3 region has 14 residues. The chain's CDR3 is CASSARQGNTEAFF. CDR3 nucleotides: TGTGCCAGCAGTGCTCGACAGGGGAACACTGAAGCTTTCTTT.

This clonotype was picked up many times. The chain's CDR3 is CAISESLGYTF. The CDR3 region has the DNA TGTGCCATCAGTGAGTCACTTGGCTACACCTTC. J is TRBJ1-2 and V is TRBV10-3, with D uncertain. The CDR3 is 11 amino acids. CDR1 is ENHRY and CDR2 is SYGVKD in the germline V gene. Trimming shortened V by 0 bases and J by 7 bases, and 3 bases separated the two germline ends.